One and the same sample provided the 13 T cell receptor beta chains below, sequenced in a study of blood T cell repertoires in COVID-19. Some clones are missing from TCRdb's copy, which holds only in-frame ones; the method was immunoSEQ multiplex PCR. This table has more than 250,000 clones, roughly 88% appearing once. Sequenced sample: PBMCs or T cells enriched from blood (not recorded which). Receptors were obtained from a woman in her thirties or forties with acute COVID-19.

V and J are TRBV5-4 and TRBJ1-3, with TRBD1 identical over 9 bases. The germline CDR1 and CDR2 sequences are SGHNT and YYREEE (reference sequence). CDR3 length equals 16 residues. V dropped 0 bases and J dropped 4; count of bases not matched to a gene: 5. In DNA, the CDR3 is TGTGCCAGCAGCTTGGCCTTCGGACAGGGGGGAAACACCATATATTTT. Protein: CASSLAFGQGGNTIYF.

This sequence joins TRBV7-2 and TRBJ2-3; TRBD1 aligns across 7 bases. The CDR3 spans 16 residues. In germline, CDR1 is SGHTA, CDR2 FQGNSA. Trimming at V came to 3 bases and at J to 2 bases, leaving 8 bases not matched to a gene. CDR3: CASSFTGDLTTDTQYF. DNA for the CDR3: TGTGCCAGCAGCTTCACAGGGGACCTTACCACAGATACGCAGTATTTT.

CDR3 in amino acids: CASNKPDRATTNEKLFF. CDR3 DNA sequence: TGCGCCAGCAACAAACCCGACAGGGCAACAACTAATGAAAAACTGTTTTTT. This chain connects TRBV5-1 to TRBJ1-4; 7 nucleotides align to TRBD1. Per the germline V gene, CDR1 is SGHRS and CDR2 is YFSETQ. This CDR3 has 17 amino acids. V was pared by 6 bases and J by 0 bases, with 11 bases of the junction left unmatched.

This sequence joins TRBV18 and TRBJ2-5, with D tentatively TRBD1 (5 bases). Trimming cost V 0 bases and J 3 bases, with 23 bases left between them. The CDR3 covers 19 residues. Germline V CDR1 and CDR2: KGHSH, LQKENI. The CDR3: CASSPPAVRNRQTEETQYF. For the CDR3, the DNA is TGTGCCAGCTCACCACCGGCGGTGCGCAATCGACAGACAGAAGAGACCCAGTACTTC.

The chain carries TRBV10-3 and TRBJ1-1; D uncertain. The CDR3 is 14 residues long. The ends were cut back, 4 bases at V and 2 bases at J, with 11 bases in the middle. Looked up from germline, CDR1 is ENHRY and CDR2 is SYGVKD. CDR3 sequence (DNA): TGTGCCATCAGTGGGGAGGGAGCCAACACTGAAGCTTTCTTT. This encodes CAISGEGANTEAFF.

This clone was seen a single time. The chain has TRBV19 and TRBJ1-6; 7 bases agree with TRBD1. V trimming: 7 bases; J trimming: 0 bases; junction bases outside the gene matches: 3. Germline V lookup: CDR1 LNHDA, CDR2 SQIVND (reference sequence). The CDR3 extends over 15 amino acids. CDR3 loop: CASTEGASYNSPLHF. In DNA form, the CDR3 reads TGTGCCAGTACCGAGGGGGCCTCCTATAATTCACCCCTCCACTTT.

V and J are TRBV18 and TRBJ2-7, with 9 nucleotides matching TRBD1. The CDR3 covers 11 residues. J was trimmed by 9 bases and V by 4 bases; bases with no gene match: 1. In germline, CDR1 is KGHSH, CDR2 LQKENI. CDR3 sequence (DNA): TGTGCCAGCTCACGGGGACAGGGGCAGTACTTC. Translation: CASSRGQGQYF.

This clone was seen a handful of times. The chain carries TRBV29-1 and TRBJ2-1; 13 bases align to TRBD2. CDR1 SQVTM and CDR2 ANQGSEA come from the germline V gene. Trimming removed 2 bases from V and 1 base from J; junction bases left unmatched: 14. CDR3 length: 20 amino acids. CDR3 in DNA: TGCAGCGTTGAACCCCGACTAGCGGGAGGATGGGGGGGATCCTACAATGAGCAGTTCTTC. It encodes CSVEPRLAGGWGGSYNEQFF.

This clone is a singleton in its sample. The CDR3 DNA is TGTGCCAGCAGTTATTCTACTAGCGGATACAATGAGCAGTTCTTC. Encoded protein: CASSYSTSGYNEQFF. The chain recombines TRBV6-5 with TRBJ2-1, with 8 nucleotides matching TRBD2. This CDR3 spans 15 amino acids. The germline gives CDR1 MNHEY, CDR2 SVGAGI. V lost 3 bases and J lost 4; bases outside the gene matches: 5.

The rearrangement joins TRBV10-3 to TRBJ1-2; tentative D call: TRBD1 (6 bases). CDR1 is ENHRY, CDR2 SYGVKD, per germline. Trimming left V 8 bases short and J 1 base short, with 11 bases between. The CDR3 is 13 amino acids. Written as DNA, the CDR3 is TGTGCCATCGCCGGGACAATTAACTATGGCTACACCTTC. It translates to CAIAGTINYGYTF.

The chain joins TRBV7-9 to TRBJ2-3, with 12 bases identical to TRBD2. Trimming cost V 3 bases and J 6 bases; bases outside gene matches: 4. The germline V gene encodes CDR1 SEHNR and CDR2 FQNEAQ (reference sequence). The CDR3 consists of 15 residues. The CDR3 sequence: CASSLTSGSWDTQYF. CDR3 DNA sequence: TGTGCCAGCAGCTTGACTAGCGGGAGTTGGGATACGCAGTATTTT.

The chain couples TRBV7-9 to TRBJ1-2; D unresolved. The CDR3 is made up of 12 amino acids. Germline CDR1 reads SEHNR; CDR2 reads FQNEAQ (reference sequence). Trimming stripped 2 bases from V and 7 bases from J, with 8 bases between. The CDR3: CASSLKEPGYTF. In DNA form, the CDR3 reads TGTGCCAGCAGCTTAAAGGAGCCTGGCTACACCTTC.

The J gene is TRBJ1-1, the V gene TRBV29-1; 8 nucleotides match TRBD1. V gave up 0 bases and J gave up 8 bases; unmatched junction bases: 2. Germline CDR1 is SQVTM and CDR2 is ANQGSEA. The CDR3 runs to 12 residues. The CDR3 DNA follows: TGCAGCGTTGAAGAAGGGGACAGGGAAGCTTTCTTT. Translated, it gives CSVEEGDREAFF. Using reference TRBV29-1 and TRBJ1-1 for the parts outside the CDR3, the full variable domain is SAVISQKPSRDICQRGTSLTIQCQVDSQVTMMFWYRQQPGQSLTLIATANQGSEATYESGFVIDKFPISRPNLTFSTLTVSNMSPEDSSIYLCSVEEGDREAFFGQGTRLTVV.